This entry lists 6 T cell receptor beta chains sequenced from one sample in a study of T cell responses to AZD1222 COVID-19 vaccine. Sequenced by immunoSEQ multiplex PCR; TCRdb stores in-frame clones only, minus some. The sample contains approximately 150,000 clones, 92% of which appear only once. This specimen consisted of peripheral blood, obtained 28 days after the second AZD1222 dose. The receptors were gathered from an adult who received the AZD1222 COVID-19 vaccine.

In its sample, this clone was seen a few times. The CDR3 DNA sequence: TGTGCCAGCAGCATCGGGACAGACGGCTACGAGCAGTACTTC. Encoded protein: CASSIGTDGYEQYF. V is TRBV5-4 and J is TRBJ2-7; 7 bases are shared with TRBD1. The V gene end was trimmed by 4 bases and the J gene end by 3 bases; junction bases not matched to a gene: 7. This CDR3 has 14 amino acids. Germline V gene lookup returns CDR1 SGHNT and CDR2 YYREEE (reference sequence). Filled out from reference TRBV5-4 and TRBJ2-7, the complete variable domain reads ETGVTQSPTHLIKTRGQQVTLRCSSQSGHNTVSWYQQALGQGPQFIFQYYREEENGRGNFPPRFSGLQFPNYSSELNVNALELDDSALYLCASSIGTDGYEQYFGPGTRLTVT.

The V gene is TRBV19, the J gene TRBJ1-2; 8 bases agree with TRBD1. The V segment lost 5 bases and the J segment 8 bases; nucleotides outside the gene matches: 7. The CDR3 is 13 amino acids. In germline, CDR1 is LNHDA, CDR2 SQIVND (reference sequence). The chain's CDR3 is CASSPDRVEGYTF. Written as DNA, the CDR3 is TGTGCCAGTAGTCCGGACAGGGTGGAGGGCTACACCTTC.

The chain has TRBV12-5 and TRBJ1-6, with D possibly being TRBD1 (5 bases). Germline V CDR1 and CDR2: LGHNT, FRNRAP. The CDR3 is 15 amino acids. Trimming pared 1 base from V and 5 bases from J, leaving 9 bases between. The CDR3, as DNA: TGTGCTAGTGGTTTGGAGGGGCCGGATAATTCACCCCTCCACTTT. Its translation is CASGLEGPDNSPLHF. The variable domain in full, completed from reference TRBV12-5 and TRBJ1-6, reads DARVTQTPRHKVTEMGQEVTMRCQPILGHNTVFWYRQTMMQGLELLAYFRNRAPLDDSGMPKDRFSAEMPDATLATLKIQPSEPRDSAVYFCASGLEGPDNSPLHFGNGTRLTVT.

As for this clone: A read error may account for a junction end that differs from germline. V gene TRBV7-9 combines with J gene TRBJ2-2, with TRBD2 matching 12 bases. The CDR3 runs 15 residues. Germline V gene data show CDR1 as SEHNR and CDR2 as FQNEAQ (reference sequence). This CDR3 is CASSLAGGRTGELFF. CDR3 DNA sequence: TGTGCCAGCAGCCTAGCGGGGGGGCGCACCGGGGAGCTGTTTTTT.

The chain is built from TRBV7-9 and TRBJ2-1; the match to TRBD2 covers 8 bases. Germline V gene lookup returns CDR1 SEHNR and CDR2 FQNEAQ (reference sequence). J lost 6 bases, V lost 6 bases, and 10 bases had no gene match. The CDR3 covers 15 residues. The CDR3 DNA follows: TGTGCCAGCAGGATGTGGCCCCGGGGGGGCAATGAGCAGTTCTTC. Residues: CASRMWPRGGNEQFF. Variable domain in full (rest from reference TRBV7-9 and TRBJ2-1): DTGVSQNPRHKITKRGQNVTFRCDPISEHNRLYWYRQTLGQGPEFLTYFQNEAQLEKSRLLSDRFSAERPKGSFSTLEIQRTEQGDSAMYLCASRMWPRGGNEQFFGPGTRLTVL.

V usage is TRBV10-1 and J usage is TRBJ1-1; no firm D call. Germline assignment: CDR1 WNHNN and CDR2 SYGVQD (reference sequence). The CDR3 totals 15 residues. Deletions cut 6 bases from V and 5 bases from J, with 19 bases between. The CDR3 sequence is CASRGEDPRRTEAFF. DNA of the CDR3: TGCGCCAGCAGGGGTGAGGACCCCAGGCGGACTGAAGCTTTCTTT.